This TCR beta chain was captured in a study of cytomegalovirus exposure and HLA in healthy donors (dated by TCRdb to about 2017). Describing the broader study: An earlier analysis of 587 of the donors reported 250 to 300 Gb of sequence data and around 100 million unique TCR beta sequences obtained from roughly 180 million T cells. Around 300 gigabases of sequencing data and 80 million or so unique TCR sequences were included in an early release covering about 700 HLA-typed donors. The genetic ancestry cluster associated with self-reported Caucasian donors included approximately 85% of the approximately 430 genotyped donors. The study was designed to test whether signatures of past pathogen exposure could be identified by cataloging public T cell receptors. The study profiled the T cell repertoires of hundreds of subjects by immunosequencing and related them to cytomegalovirus serostatus. Besides the first cohort of 666 subjects, a separate validation cohort made up of 120 different subjects was used. The study combined high-throughput TCR immunosequencing, statistical association of individual TCRs with disease status, and machine learning to predict cytomegalovirus infection status. In a later analysis, previously published TCR beta repertoires from fewer than 750 donors were re-analyzed and high-resolution HLA genotyping was added so that TCR occurrence patterns could be studied. In the later analysis, no new phenotypic data were used to find candidate immune exposures; instead, reliance was placed on TCR beta sequences and their occurrence across donors. An earlier analysis of 587 of the donors applied high-throughput TCR beta sequencing to assess whether each TCR beta V gene segment acted as functional or pseudogenic. Donor age, sex, ethnicity and CMV serostatus were collected together with the repertoire data. Genome-wide SNP genotypes for about three fifths of the 666 donors were used in a later genetic analysis, which treated that subset as a discovery cohort. Every repertoire in the discovery cohort had been generated on one and the same sequencing platform. Class I and class II HLA loci were covered by the typing at four-digit resolution. Typing coverage varied by locus: about 620-630 donors for A, B, C, DRB1 and DQB1; under 550 for DQA1; 606 for DPA1; 400 to 480 for DPB1. Four to six DR-DQ haplotypes were handled as single units for association and clustering, since linkage in the cohort was strong. Across 300 to 400 genotyped donors of the cohort, an average of about 240,000 unique TCR beta nucleotide sequences per donor were sequenced, and approximately 19% of those sequences were non-productive. Broad study findings and their caveats: The study gave a list of 150 to 200 TCR beta chains associated with cytomegalovirus. A cluster of highly shared sequence variants was judged likely to represent a technical artifact of the sequencing pipeline. A further reported finding was that TCR beta sequences accurately predicted the HLA-A and HLA-B alleles for most subjects in the first cohort. At a false discovery rate of 0.05, a later analysis linked 16,000 or so TCR beta sequences to specific HLA alleles. A later analysis found that HLA-associated TCR beta chains were more clonally expanded and had lower generation probabilities than equally common non-associated chains. According to the authors, the approach could potentially be generalized to other disease states and immunological phenotypes. Correlated functional status among segregating V segments might reflect linkage disequilibrium, but an unknown experimental factor could not be ruled out. In a later analysis, the rate of TCR association differed among HLA loci, with DRB1 alleles having the most associated TCRs and HLA-C alleles having the fewest. According to a later analysis, parvovirus B19, influenza, CMV and Epstein-Barr virus appeared linked to several top co-occurrence clusters. Across donors, most TCR sequences were observed very rarely, whereas some public TCRs were present in many individuals. Roughly uniform sequencing depth across donors was assumed in presence/absence analyses, although this assumption may not hold. An association between a missense DCLRE1C variant and V-gene and J-gene trimming of TCR beta chains was found in a later genetic analysis and replicated in an independent cohort. In a later genetic analysis, fewer N-insertions in productive TCRs were reported among donors in an Asian-associated ancestry cluster than the roughly 670-donor mean. Some IMGT-functional V segments, including TRBV6-2 and TRBV6-3, could not be told apart with the 87-base-pair reads, so those segments were excluded. The earlier analysis of a few hundred of the donors excluded over 15 rarely observed V segments, including chromosome 9 orphons, because counts were too low. In an earlier analysis of some 500 of the donors, most TCR beta V segments were observed in productive rearrangements about 87% or about 30% of the time, broadly matching IMGT annotations. This cohort had only TCR beta chains sequenced, and the lack of alpha or paired-chain data limited which features could be detected. The classifier was reported to diagnose cytomegalovirus status with high specificity and sensitivity in both the original and validation cohorts. A few of the identified cytomegalovirus-associated TCR beta chains were confirmed in vitro to be specific for cytomegalovirus antigens. According to a later analysis, most CMV-associated TCR beta chains appeared to be HLA-restricted, and the HLA associations seemed to be driven largely by CMV exposure. Strong co-occurrence of HLA alleles, especially DR and DQ, made assigning TCR associations to individual alleles difficult. The only immune exposure information available for the cohort was CMV serostatus. HLA typing was unavailable for some donors at each locus, so association tests used only the typed subset.

According to the germline V gene, CDR1 reads SGHVS and CDR2 reads FQNEAQ. V lost 5 bases and J lost 1 base; the stretch between them is 11 bases long. From its cysteine to its phenylalanine, the CDR3 spans 14 amino acids. The CDR3 DNA has 42 bases and is translated from base 1. Notes on this clone: The antigen it binds to is not known. Nothing much larger sits one base from this clone, and base qualities are not available.

Libraries were made using the immunoSEQ multiplex PCR assay. For the multiplex PCR, a mixture combining 60 forward primers for TCR Vbeta segments and 13 reverse primers for TCR Jbeta segments was used. The CDR3 region of rearranged TCR beta genes was amplified from genomic DNA with a multiplex PCR assay. The Illumina HiSeq System was used to sequence the amplified TCR beta libraries as 87-base-pair reads. The source study handled its data this way. A later analysis counted tens of millions of unique TCR beta chains across the 500 to 850 repertoires, and 10 million to 12 million of these chains were shared by at least two donors. A nearest-neighbor algorithm error-corrected the raw reads and collapsed the reads into unique sequences, merging closely related sequences to remove PCR and sequencing errors. V, D and J gene segments were assigned by aligning CDR3 sequences to IMGT reference sequences. Each retained sequence needed at least a six-nucleotide match to both a V gene segment and a J gene segment. Rearrangements were called productive when the CDR3 lacked stop codons and stayed in frame with V and J; all others were non-productive. CDR3 was defined by IMGT convention, running from the second conserved V-encoded cysteine to the conserved J-encoded phenylalanine. Sequences without an unambiguous match to a single V gene segment were excluded from the earlier analysis of 587 of the donors. In an earlier analysis of roughly 600 of the donors, a V segment was called functional when productive rearrangements were above 56.7%, and segregating when the standard deviation between donors exceeded 5%. To diagnose cytomegalovirus status from the catalog of TCR beta chain sequences, a statistical classification framework was built. V and J gene assignment, in a later analysis, came from comparing TCR nucleotide sequences with IMGT/GENE-DB human TR gene sequences. Using the TCRdist pipeline, a later analysis assigned CDR3 sequences along with most-parsimonious VDJ recombination scenarios. In a later analysis, every TCR beta chain was defined by the combination of its CDR3 amino acid sequence and its V-gene family, and reads without a unique V-gene family were dropped. To address suspected cross-contamination and a sequencing artifact, a later analysis removed a few hundred highly shared, low-generation-probability nucleotide sequences. A later analysis calculated a clonal expansion index for each public chain from normalized within-repertoire ranks of inferred template counts. In a later analysis, generation probabilities were computed with a VDJ recombination model fitted to out-of-frame rearrangements, and the resulting probabilities were checked against IGoR. In a later analysis, hypergeometric tests were used to score TCR-TCR, TCR-HLA and TCR-CMV co-occurrence, with a repertoire-size bias correction applied to TCR pairs. False discovery rates were estimated in a later analysis by permuting HLA or CMV assignments 20 times. A later analysis grouped co-occurring TCRs with DBSCAN, adding TCRdist sequence similarity when clustering within HLA-allele-positive subsets. Repertoires with fewer than 30,000 or more than 120,000 public chains, plus five repertoires with anomalous nucleotide sharing, were excluded from co-occurrence clustering. Not all clones reach the TCRdb copy of this immuneACCESS table, which keeps in-frame sequences only. Checked studies attribute under half of the gap to unresolved V genes and leave the rest unexplained. That table gives V, J and clone size, and the DNA gave D and trimming. This sample is represented by about 120,000 clones; 75% of them were singletons. The ten largest clones represent 1.6% of the sample.

The cohort consisted of more than 650 healthy bone marrow donors. All cohort members were sampled while nominally healthy, although unrecorded immune exposures were likely present. The donor was CMV seronegative and belonged to the group of over 350 seronegative cohort members. A peripheral blood sample was collected from each donor, and TCR beta sequencing was performed on peripheral blood mononuclear cells. The Qiagen DNeasy Blood Extraction Kit was used to extract genomic DNA from the blood cell samples. Sample: PBMCs. This receptor was identified in a woman under 30 in good health and CMV-seronegative. The chain was built from TRBV7-8 and TRBJ2-5; the D gene is perhaps TRBD2, on 5 matching bases. The CDR3 here reads CASSRADRQETQYF. In nucleotide form, the sequence is TGTGCCAGCAGCCGAGCGGACCGCCAAGAGACCCAGTACTTC.